These 22 T cell receptor beta chains came from one sample sequenced in a study of beta chain features in type 1 diabetes. Since all of the isolated RNA was reverse transcribed, expressed TCRB transcripts were what got sequenced. Sequencing was performed with immunoSEQ multiplex PCR; in TCRdb, only in-frame clones are kept and a portion is missing. The data show about 15,000 clones, about three quarters seen once. These receptors are not linked to any known antigen. Study outcomes and limitations: Among patients with Type 1 diabetes, TCRB CDR3s were moderately but significantly shorter in every one of the four CD4+ subsets.

Sequencing was performed on Tregs from blood. The receptors come from a man aged 25-45 years with type 1 diabetes.

The CDR3 region has the DNA TGTGCCAGCAGCCGAGTAGTGGGACAGGGGGCGGAGAATGAGCAGTTCTTC. Its translation: CASSRVVGQGAENEQFF. The V and J genes are TRBV4-2 and TRBJ2-1; 12 positions match TRBD1. Germline lookup yields CDR1 LGHNA and CDR2 YNFKEQ. Germline trimming cut 4 bases from V and 7 bases from J; bases unmatched to any gene: 11. CDR3 size: 17 residues.

In its sample, this clone was seen once. The chain uses TRBV6-1 and TRBJ1-2; 12 bases are shared with TRBD1. Trimming at V came to 6 bases and at J to 7 bases, leaving 9 bases not matched to a gene. CDR1 MNHNS and CDR2 SASEGT come from the germline V gene. This CDR3 region has 15 residues. The DNA for the CDR3 is TGTGCCAGCAGGAGCCCGGGACAGGGGGCCCTTGGCTACACCTTC. Its translation: CASRSPGQGALGYTF.

A few counts support this clone. This chain uses TRBV7-9 with TRBJ2-5, with D perhaps matching TRBD2 (6 bases). The V end lost 11 bases, the J end lost 4 bases, and 8 bases lay between the germline ends. Germline assignment: CDR1 SEHNR and CDR2 FQNEAQ (reference sequence). The CDR3 sequence is 10 residues long. CDR3 coding DNA: TGTGCCGGAGGGGTAGAGACCCAGTACTTC. Amino acids: CAGGVETQYF.

This clone was counted only a few times. In nucleotides, the CDR3 is TGTGCCAGCAGCACCAACAGCGGGGGGGGCACAGATACGCAGTATTTT. Translation: CASSTNSGGGTDTQYF. The chain couples TRBV11-2 to TRBJ2-3; 10 bases are a match to TRBD2. CDR3 length equals 16 residues. V shed 5 bases and J 1 base; nucleotides not matched to a gene: 6. Germline CDR1 SGHAT, CDR2 FQNNGV.

The chain is built from TRBV6-5 and TRBJ2-3; 7 bases are shared with TRBD2. The CDR3 sequence is 14 residues long. The germline CDR1 and CDR2 sequences are MNHEY and SVGAGI. Trimming cost V 6 bases and J 5 bases; bases outside gene matches: 8. CDR3 sequence: CASRPRLAGDTQYF. The CDR3 nucleotides read TGTGCCAGCAGGCCTCGACTAGCAGGAGATACGCAGTATTTT.

V and J are TRBV7-6 and TRBJ1-4, with D uncertain. Trimming left V 5 bases short and J 0 bases short, with 13 bases between. Germline CDR1 reads SGHVS; CDR2 reads FNYEAQ. The CDR3 runs 16 residues. The CDR3 here is CASSQVTGSTNEKLFF. Here the CDR3 DNA reads TGTGCCAGCAGCCAGGTGACGGGGTCAACTAATGAAAAACTGTTTTTT.

The gene calls are TRBV15 and TRBJ2-1, with 7 bases fitting TRBD2. The CDR3 length is 16 residues. Per the germline V gene, CDR1 is LNHNV and CDR2 is YYDKDF (reference sequence). The trim removed 5 bases at V and 2 bases at J, leaving 9 bases unmatched. The CDR3 spells CATSPQLASAYNEQFF. The DNA for the CDR3 is TGTGCCACCAGCCCTCAACTAGCGTCCGCCTACAATGAGCAGTTCTTC.

This clone appeared a single time. CDR3 region: CASSQAPRRGSDTQYF. The CDR3 DNA follows: TGCGCCAGCAGCCAAGCCCCCCGACGGGGATCAGATACGCAGTATTTT. The chain carries TRBV4-1 and TRBJ2-3; a weak D match, TRBD2 (5 bases). V lost 1 base to trimming and J lost 4 bases, with 15 bases between them. Looked up from germline, CDR1 is MGHRA and CDR2 is YSYEKL. The CDR3 runs to 16 residues.

The V call is TRBV6-5, the J call TRBJ1-1; D is possibly TRBD1 (6 bases). Trimming left V 6 bases short and J 7 bases short, with 9 bases between. The germline V gene has CDR1 MNHEY and CDR2 SVGAGI. The CDR3 sequence is 11 residues long. The CDR3 nucleotides read TGTGCCAGCAGCCAGGGGTTTGAAGCTTTCTTT. Protein sequence: CASSQGFEAFF.

J is TRBJ2-1 and V is TRBV7-2, with 7 bases matching TRBD2. Germline assignment: CDR1 SGHTA and CDR2 FQGNSA. J was trimmed by 4 bases and V by 5 bases; bases with no gene match: 14. This CDR3 comprises 17 residues. In DNA, the CDR3 is TGTGCCAGCAGCGGGGGGGGAGCCCGAAGGGTGTACAATGAGCAGTTCTTC. It is translated as CASSGGGARRVYNEQFF.

The V call is TRBV18, the J call TRBJ1-5; TRBD1 matches 11 bases. There are 16 residues in the CDR3. V trimming: 5 bases; J trimming: 4 bases; junction bases outside the gene matches: 7. Germline CDR1 reads KGHSH; CDR2 reads LQKENI. The CDR3 reads CASSSVRDRGNQPQHF. In DNA form, the CDR3 reads TGTGCCAGCTCAAGCGTCCGGGACAGGGGGAATCAGCCCCAGCATTTT.

V gene TRBV11-2 combines with J gene TRBJ2-1; 11 nucleotides agree with TRBD2. The CDR3 covers 16 residues. The germline V gene encodes CDR1 SGHAT and CDR2 FQNNGV. The junction had 7 bases not matched to a gene; V was cut back by 5 bases and J by 4 bases. The CDR3 loop reads CASSPRTSGPYNEQFF. The CDR3 region has the DNA TGTGCCAGCAGCCCCCGGACTAGCGGGCCTTACAATGAGCAGTTCTTC.

The chain carries TRBV7-2 and TRBJ2-5, with 9 bases lining up with TRBD2. Germline trimming cut 8 bases from V and 4 bases from J; bases unmatched to any gene: 11. The CDR3 sequence is 15 residues long. Per germline, CDR1 SGHTA and CDR2 FQGNSA. CDR3 loop: CASSLGAGGGETQYF. CDR3 in DNA: TGTGCCAGCTCACTAGGCGCGGGGGGGGGAGAGACCCAGTACTTC.

The chain's CDR3 is CASSTGPGKRSYEQYF. The DNA of the CDR3 is TGTGCCAGTAGTACCGGGCCGGGGAAGAGGTCCTACGAGCAGTACTTC. This chain links TRBV19 with TRBJ2-7; weak D call: TRBD2 (5 bases). The CDR3 covers 16 residues. V was clipped by 4 bases and J by 1 base, with 17 bases between them. From germline, CDR1 is LNHDA and CDR2 SQIVND (reference sequence).

The chain employs TRBV5-4 and TRBJ1-1; weak D call: TRBD1 (5 bases). Germline-derived CDR1 and CDR2 are SGHNT and YYREEE (reference sequence). Trimming left V 0 bases short and J 1 base short, with 13 bases between. The CDR3 is 16 residues long. CDR3 DNA sequence: TGTGCCAGCAGCTTGGGGGCGGGGCAGGGGAACACTGAAGCTTTCTTT. Translation: CASSLGAGQGNTEAFF. Supplemented by reference TRBV5-4 and TRBJ1-1, the full variable domain reads ETGVTQSPTHLIKTRGQQVTLRCSSQSGHNTVSWYQQALGQGPQFIFQYYREEENGRGNFPPRFSGLQFPNYSSELNVNALELDDSALYLCASSLGAGQGNTEAFFGQGTRLTVV.

The chain links TRBV5-1 to TRBJ2-3; D remains unclear. Trimming shortened V by 0 bases and J by 4 bases, and 6 bases separated the two germline ends. Germline-derived CDR1 and CDR2 are SGHRS and YFSETQ. The CDR3 extends over 13 amino acids. DNA for the CDR3: TGCGCCAGCAGCTTGGCAGTTTCAGATACGCAGTATTTT. Protein product: CASSLAVSDTQYF.

V gene TRBV19 combines with J gene TRBJ2-5; no firm D call. The J call is in doubt because the DNA end fits TRBJ2-7 better. The germline gives CDR1 LNHDA, CDR2 SQIVND (reference sequence). This CDR3 has 12 amino acids. The CDR3 coding sequence is TGTGCCAGTAGTATCCCACCCTACGAGCAGTACTTC. It translates to CASSIPPYEQYF.

This sequence joins TRBV6-5 and TRBJ1-2; D gene uncertain. The CDR3 totals 14 residues. V was clipped by 4 bases and J by 4 bases, with 13 bases between them. Looked up from germline, CDR1 is MNHEY and CDR2 is SVGAGI. For the CDR3, the DNA is TGTGCCAGCAGTTCACCCCGGGCGGGCTATGGCTACACCTTC. It encodes CASSSPRAGYGYTF.

V gene TRBV5-1 combines with J gene TRBJ1-3; D is undetermined. This CDR3 is built from 15 residues. V was clipped by 4 bases and J by 0 bases, with 11 bases between them. Germline CDR1 and CDR2: SGHRS and YFSETQ. In DNA form, the CDR3 reads TGCGCCAGCAGCGTGAACTCGAACTCTGGAAACACCATATATTTT. It specifies CASSVNSNSGNTIYF.

The gene calls are TRBV29-1 and TRBJ2-3; a weak D match, TRBD2 (5 bases). The germline V gene has CDR1 SQVTM and CDR2 ANQGSEA. The CDR3 consists of 14 residues. V gave up 2 bases and J gave up 1 base, with 10 bases separating them. The CDR3 DNA reads as TGCAGCGTTGAATATGGGAGAGGCACAGATACGCAGTATTTT. This gives the protein CSVEYGRGTDTQYF.

This clone has only one observation. The chain has TRBV7-2 and TRBJ2-7, with 14 bases matching TRBD2. The germline V gene has CDR1 SGHTA and CDR2 FQGNSA. After removal of 5 bases from V and 3 bases from J, the junction contained 3 bases not matched to a gene. The CDR3 runs to 15 residues. The DNA of the CDR3 is TGTGCCAGCAGCCCTGGACTAGCGGGGGGCTACGAGCAGTACTTC. Its translation: CASSPGLAGGYEQYF.

The CDR3: CASSLFPGQGSYEQYF. Written as DNA, the CDR3 is TGTGCCAGCAGCTTATTCCCTGGACAGGGTTCCTACGAGCAGTACTTC. This chain joins TRBV7-2 and TRBJ2-5, with TRBD1 identical over 8 bases. The last part of the DNA fits TRBJ2-7 better; the J call may be wrong. The CDR3 consists of 16 residues. CDR1 SGHTA and CDR2 FQGNSA come from the germline V gene.